Shown below are 23 T cell receptor beta chains from a single sample sequenced in a study of blood T cell repertoires in COVID-19. Data came from immunoSEQ multiplex PCR; TCRdb stores just in-frame clones and leaves some out. Found here are about 300,000 clones, 80% to 90% of them singletons; the top ten hold less than 2.5%. Sequenced input: PBMCs or T cells enriched from blood (not recorded which). The receptors here all came from a man aged 25 to 45 who had recovered from COVID-19.

A single count supports this clone. The chain has TRBV30 and TRBJ1-3; 7 bases line up with TRBD1. The V and J ends lost 3 bases and 3 bases, in that order; junction bases with no gene match: 11. The CDR3 spans 16 residues. Per the germline V gene, CDR1 is GTSNPN and CDR2 is SVGIG (reference sequence). The CDR3 region is CAWSRTSRGFGNTIYF. The CDR3 bases are TGTGCCTGGAGCCGGACGAGCAGGGGGTTTGGAAACACCATATATTTT.

The rearrangement uses TRBV11-2 and TRBJ2-6; TRBD1 agrees at 8 bases. Germline V gene lookup returns CDR1 SGHAT and CDR2 FQNNGV. The J segment lost 1 base and the V segment lost 5 bases, leaving 13 bases of the junction unmatched. The CDR3 covers 19 residues. The CDR3 bases are TGTGCCAGCAGCCACAGGGGGTCGAGCGTGTGGTCTGGGGCCAACGTCCTGACTTTC. It translates to CASSHRGSSVWSGANVLTF.

The chain carries TRBV11-2 and TRBJ2-3, with D possibly being TRBD1 (6 bases). Trimming cost V 5 bases and J 3 bases, with 18 bases left between them. Germline V gene data show CDR1 as SGHAT and CDR2 as FQNNGV. This CDR3 comprises 16 residues. CDR3 in DNA: TGTGCCAGCAGCCCTATGACAGGAGTTCTGACAGATACGCAGTATTTT. It codes for CASSPMTGVLTDTQYF.

Concerning this clone: A read error may be the cause here, since a much bigger clone is one base away. Other DNA sequences from this sample encode an identical CDR3 as well. This chain links TRBV4-2 with TRBJ2-3, with 9 bases lining up with TRBD2. The trim removed 0 bases at V and 1 base at J, leaving 2 bases unmatched. This CDR3 spans 16 amino acids. Germline CDR1 LGHNA, CDR2 YNFKEQ. The CDR3 region has the DNA TGTGCCAGCAGCCAAGATTTAGCGGGGGGCACAGATACGCAGTATTTT. This translates into CASSQDLAGGTDTQYF.

This chain joins TRBV19 and TRBJ2-1, with 7 bases fitting TRBD2. With V trimmed by 4 bases and J by 6 bases, 3 bases remained unmatched. Germline V gene sequence: CDR1 LNHDA, CDR2 SQIVND (reference sequence). The CDR3 loop spans 13 amino acids. The chain's CDR3 is CASSTRGVNEQFF. DNA of the CDR3: TGTGCCAGTAGTACTCGGGGGGTCAATGAGCAGTTCTTC.

The chain links TRBV9 to TRBJ2-3; D might be TRBD2 (7 bases). The CDR3 has 17 amino acids. Trimming shortened V by 3 bases and J by 3 bases, and 20 bases separated the two germline ends. The germline CDR1 and CDR2 sequences are SGDLS and YYNGEE. CDR3: CASSAVGGRGFTDTQYF. CDR3 sequence (DNA): TGTGCCAGCAGCGCCGTCGGGGGGCGCGGGTTTACAGATACGCAGTATTTT. Together with reference TRBV9 and TRBJ2-3, the CDR3 gives the full variable domain: DSGVTQTPKHLITATGQRVTLRCSPRSGDLSVYWYQQSLDQGLQFLIQYYNGEERAKGNILERFSAQQFPDLHSELNLSSLELGDSALYFCASSAVGGRGFTDTQYFGPGTRLTVL.

The rearrangement joins TRBV4-1 to TRBJ2-5, with D possibly TRBD1 on 5 matching bases. Trimming removed 4 bases at V and 1 base at J, with 10 bases between. The CDR3 runs 14 residues. Germline V lookup: CDR1 MGHRA, CDR2 YSYEKL. The CDR3 sequence: CASSPTALQETQYF. CDR3 nucleotide sequence: TGCGCCAGCAGCCCGACAGCCCTCCAAGAGACCCAGTACTTC.

The V gene is TRBV9, the J gene TRBJ2-5; TRBD2 might be the D (5 bases). This CDR3 is 15 amino acids long. Trimming stripped 3 bases from V and 5 bases from J, with 17 bases between. The germline V gene encodes CDR1 SGDLS and CDR2 YYNGEE. The CDR3 loop is CASSGTRSGRETQYF. In nucleotides, the CDR3 is TGTGCCAGCAGCGGTACGCGGAGCGGTAGGGAGACCCAGTACTTC.

CDR3 sequence (DNA): TGTGCCAGCAGCTTGGTGCCAGAAAGGAACACTGAAGCTTTCTTT. Translation gives CASSLVPERNTEAFF. The genes are TRBV5-5 and TRBJ1-1, with D hard to call. The CDR3 loop spans 15 amino acids. The germline CDR1 and CDR2 sequences are SGHKS and YYEKEE (reference sequence). V lost 0 bases, J lost 1 base, and 10 bases lay in between.

The chain is built from TRBV11-2 and TRBJ2-1, with 8 bases identical to TRBD2. From germline, CDR1 is SGHAT and CDR2 FQNNGV. There are 16 residues in the CDR3. V gave up 1 base and J gave up 6 bases; unmatched junction bases: 8. The CDR3: CASSLGLGSGVNEQFF. In nucleotides, the CDR3 is TGTGCCAGCAGCTTAGGGTTGGGTAGCGGGGTCAATGAGCAGTTCTTC.

The chain joins TRBV27 to TRBJ1-2; TRBD1 might be the D (5 bases). Germline V CDR1 and CDR2: MNHEY, SMNVEV (reference sequence). Trimming shortened V by 3 bases and J by 7 bases, and 12 bases separated the two germline ends. This CDR3 is built from 13 residues. CDR3 protein: CASSFRGGGGYTF. The DNA for the CDR3 is TGTGCCAGCAGTTTTCGGGGGGGAGGTGGCTACACCTTC.

This sequence joins TRBV14 and TRBJ2-1; 13 nucleotides line up with TRBD2. This CDR3 has 17 residues. The V and J ends lost 4 bases and 7 bases, in that order; junction bases with no gene match: 10. Per the germline V gene, CDR1 is SGHDN and CDR2 is FVKESK. Here the CDR3 DNA reads TGTGCCAGCAGCCGATACGGGGGACTAGCGGGACGGAATGAGCAGTTCTTC. It is translated as CASSRYGGLAGRNEQFF.

The chain recombines TRBV19 with TRBJ2-1; D is ambiguous. The CDR3 covers 13 residues. CDR1 is LNHDA, CDR2 SQIVND, per germline (reference sequence). The ends were cut back, 9 bases at V and 3 bases at J, with 12 bases in the middle. CDR3: CASSPKYYNEQFF. The CDR3 DNA reads as TGTGCCAGCTCACCTAAGTACTACAATGAGCAGTTCTTC.

The chain carries TRBV21-1 and TRBJ2-7; the table's D gene call, TRBD2, was not cross checked with the DNA. TRBV21-1 is a documented pseudogene. This CDR3 contains 20 residues. In DNA, the CDR3 is TGTGCCAGCAGAAAAATGTCCCCAGATTCGGACTCCCATTGCTCCTACGAGCAGTACTTC. Translated: CASRKMSPDSDSHCSYEQYF.

CDR3 amino acids: CASSARMGLWPQHF. CDR3 coding DNA: TGTGCCAGCAGTGCCCGAATGGGGCTGTGGCCCCAGCATTTT. The chain joins TRBV27 to TRBJ1-5; weak D call: TRBD1 (5 bases). The V and J ends lost 5 bases and 9 bases respectively, with 17 bases between them. CDR1 is MNHEY and CDR2 is SMNVEV in the germline V gene (reference sequence). This CDR3 region has 14 residues.

The CDR3: CASSRGTGGTGELFF. Written as DNA, the CDR3 is TGTGCCAGCAGCCGGGGTACGGGGGGCACCGGGGAGCTGTTTTTT. The chain recombines TRBV5-6 with TRBJ2-2; 7 bases are shared with TRBD2. The CDR3 has 15 amino acids. Germline V CDR1 and CDR2: SGHDT, YYEEEE. V lost 4 bases and J lost 4; bases outside the gene matches: 7.

The chain recombines TRBV4-1 with TRBJ1-4; 7 nucleotides match TRBD1. V lost 5 bases and J lost 7; bases outside the gene matches: 7. There are 14 residues in the CDR3. CDR1 MGHRA and CDR2 YSYEKL come from the germline V gene. DNA of the CDR3: TGCGCCAGCAGCAGACAGGGTTCGGTTGAAAAACTGTTTTTT. It encodes CASSRQGSVEKLFF.

To note about this clone: At the DNA level, this CDR3 is encoded by other sequences in the same sample as well. The CDR3 sequence is CASSSTGQETQYF. As DNA, the CDR3 is TGTGCCAGTTCTTCGACGGGACAAGAGACCCAGTACTTC. The chain recombines TRBV19 with TRBJ2-5; a weak D match, TRBD2 (5 bases). The germline CDR1 and CDR2 sequences are LNHDA and SQIVND (reference sequence). The V end lost 8 bases, the J end lost 2 bases, and 12 bases lay between the germline ends. There are 13 residues in the CDR3. Looking up the rest from reference TRBV19 and TRBJ2-5 gives the full variable domain: DGGITQSPKYLFRKEGQNVTLSCEQNLNHDAMYWYRQDPGQGLRLIYYSQIVNDFQKGDIAEGYSVSREKKESFPLTVTSAQKNPTAFYLCASSSTGQETQYFGPGTRLLVL.

The chain recombines TRBV7-8 with TRBJ1-1, with TRBD1 identical over 8 bases. V lost 1 base, J lost 4 bases, and 5 bases stayed unmatched. Per the germline V gene, CDR1 is SGHVS and CDR2 is FQNEAQ. The CDR3 covers 15 residues. The CDR3 sequence is CASSLVGDRPTEAFF. The CDR3 DNA reads as TGTGCCAGCAGCTTAGTCGGGGACAGGCCCACTGAAGCTTTCTTT. The whole variable domain, remainder taken from reference TRBV7-8 and TRBJ1-1, is GAGVSQSPRYKVAKRGQDVALRCDPISGHVSLFWYQQALGQGPEFLTYFQNEAQLDKSGLPSDRFFAERPEGSVSTLKIQRTQQEDSAVYLCASSLVGDRPTEAFFGQGTRLTVV.

This sequence joins TRBV13 and TRBJ2-1, with D perhaps TRBD1 (5 bases). The CDR3 contains 13 residues. The V gene's germline CDR1 is PRHDT and CDR2 FYEKMQ (reference sequence). V was pared by 1 base and J by 9 bases, with 10 bases between. The CDR3 coding sequence is TGTGCCAGCAGCTTAGAGCAGGGTGGTGAGCAGTTCTTC. Translating it yields CASSLEQGGEQFF.

This chain uses TRBV19 with TRBJ2-1; TRBD1 is a possible D gene (6 bases). Looked up from germline, CDR1 is LNHDA and CDR2 is SQIVND (reference sequence). The ends were cut back, 5 bases at V and 6 bases at J, with 11 bases in the middle. CDR3 length: 13 residues. The CDR3 loop is CASSQAGVNEQFF. The CDR3 nucleotides read TGTGCCAGTAGTCAAGCAGGGGTCAATGAGCAGTTCTTC.

The chain employs TRBV12-3 or TRBV12-4 and TRBJ2-1; weak D call: TRBD2 (5 bases). The CDR3 contains 11 residues. V was clipped by 4 bases and J by 13 bases, with 11 bases between them. The CDR3 DNA reads as TGTGCCAGCAGTTCTGCGGACTTTCAGTTCTTC. It is translated as CASSSADFQFF.

The genes are TRBV15 and TRBJ1-1; 7 nucleotides line up with TRBD1. The germline V gene encodes CDR1 LNHNV and CDR2 YYDKDF (reference sequence). The CDR3 is 14 residues long. The junction had 8 bases not matched to a gene; V was cut back by 6 bases and J by 4 bases. The CDR3 DNA reads as TGTGCCACCAGTAGGACAGGCGGGATCACTGAAGCTTTCTTT. It yields the protein CATSRTGGITEAFF.